This T cell receptor (beta chain) was observed in a study of CD8+ T cells in alopecia areata. Study-wide findings and caveats: Scalp sample data also include resident alphabeta T cells from normal skin.

This clone occurred once. Its antigen is currently unknown. Treatment: oral pan-JAK inhibitor, 5-10 mg twice daily. RNA was extracted and reverse transcribed into cDNA as the sequencing template. TCRdb keeps only in-frame clones here, not all; method: immunoSEQ multiplex PCR. Among 250,000 to 350,000 clones listed, over 45% were seen once. In germline, CDR1 is SGDLS, CDR2 YYNGEE. This CDR3 comprises 16 residues. The trim removed 2 bases at V and 4 bases at J, leaving 9 bases unmatched. The J gene is TRBJ2-5, the V gene TRBV9, with 9 nucleotides matching TRBD1. The sample was CD4+ T cells sorted from blood, taken at roughly week 53, from a patient treated with tofacitinib. This clonotype was sampled from a human donor with alopecia areata. CDR3 DNA sequence: TGTGCCAGCAGCGTCATTCCGGGACAGGGAGTAGAGACCCAGTACTTC. The encoded protein is CASSVIPGQGVETQYF. The full variable domain, its missing parts supplied by reference TRBV9 and TRBJ2-5, is DSGVTQTPKHLITATGQRVTLRCSPRSGDLSVYWYQQSLDQGLQFLIQYYNGEERAKGNILERFSAQQFPDLHSELNLSSLELGDSALYFCASSVIPGQGVETQYFGPGTRLLVL.